This TCR beta chain was sequenced for a study of T cell responses to AZD1222 COVID-19 vaccine. The study's findings and limits: Spike-wide coverage was observed for vaccine-associated CD4 TCRs, with dominant responses at 160-218 and 743-854. Repertoire sampling was restricted to post-peak T cell response timepoints.

Produced via immunoSEQ multiplex PCR; TCRdb's table is partial and in-frame only. The sample holds about 140,000 clones; roughly 92% are singletons and the top ten take roughly 3.9%. The CDR3 consists of 12 residues. Germline trimming cut 10 bases from V and 5 bases from J; bases unmatched to any gene: 8. About this clone itself: As yet, its antigen is unknown.

The sequence was collected from an adult who received the AZD1222 COVID-19 vaccine. The material was peripheral blood, obtained 28 days after the second AZD1222 dose. The chain recombines TRBV12-3 or TRBV12-4 with TRBJ2-7, with 7 positions matching TRBD1. CDR3 DNA sequence: TGTGCCATCCAGACAGGGATGGACGAGCAGTACTTC. Its protein is CAIQTGMDEQYF.